One and the same sample provided the 9 T cell receptor beta chains below, sequenced in a study of blood T cell repertoires in COVID-19. Produced via immunoSEQ multiplex PCR; TCRdb's table is partial and in-frame only. The sample holds some 300,000 clones, about 87% seen once. Sequenced: peripheral blood. These receptors originate from a young woman who had recovered from COVID-19.

The V and J genes are TRBV28 and TRBJ1-5; D unresolved. V lost 7 bases, J lost 4 bases, and 8 bases lay in between. This CDR3 is 12 amino acids long. CDR1 is MDHEN, CDR2 SYDVKM, per germline. The CDR3 nucleotides are TGTGCCAGCACCACTTTAAATCAGCCCCAGCATTTT. Protein product: CASTTLNQPQHF.

The rearrangement uses TRBV19 and TRBJ2-1; 7 nucleotides align to TRBD2. This CDR3 is 15 amino acids long. Losses at the gene ends were 5 bases for V and 5 bases for J; bases not matched to a gene: 9. CDR1 is LNHDA and CDR2 is SQIVND in the germline V gene (reference sequence). The CDR3 DNA is TGTGCCAGTAGTGTTCAGGCTAGCGGAGACAATGAGCAGTTCTTC. Translated, it gives CASSVQASGDNEQFF.

The CDR3 DNA reads as TGTGCCAGCAGCTTAACACAGGGCCCAAATCAGCCCCAGCATTTT. It translates to CASSLTQGPNQPQHF. The V gene is TRBV7-3, the J gene TRBJ1-5, with a weak D call TRBD1 (6 bases). Germline V gene data show CDR1 as SGHTA and CDR2 as FQGTGA. V dropped 0 bases and J dropped 4 bases, with 10 bases sitting between them. The CDR3 runs to 15 residues.

This clone appeared once. In nucleotides, the CDR3 is TGCAGCGTTGGAACAGGGTTCACTGAAGCTTTCTTT. This sequence encodes CSVGTGFTEAFF. The chain uses TRBV29-1 and TRBJ1-1; D might be TRBD1 (6 bases). Germline assignment: CDR1 SQVTM and CDR2 ANQGSEA. The ends were cut back, 4 bases at V and 4 bases at J, with 10 bases in the middle. This CDR3 region has 12 residues. The full variable domain, completed using reference TRBV29-1 and TRBJ1-1, is SAVISQKPSRDICQRGTSLTIQCQVDSQVTMMFWYRQQPGQSLTLIATANQGSEATYESGFVIDKFPISRPNLTFSTLTVSNMSPEDSSIYLCSVGTGFTEAFFGQGTRLTVV.

This chain uses TRBV19 with TRBJ1-1, with 8 positions matching TRBD1. Germline V gives CDR1 LNHDA, CDR2 SQIVND (reference sequence). Losses at the gene ends were 7 bases for V and 8 bases for J; bases not matched to a gene: 15. The CDR3 has 15 residues. CDR3 region: CASIMAGGTGREAFF. CDR3 DNA: TGTGCCAGTATCATGGCGGGTGGGACAGGCCGGGAAGCTTTCTTT.

The chain employs TRBV2 and TRBJ2-5; a weak D match, TRBD1 (6 bases). V lost 6 bases, J lost 3 bases, and 11 bases lay in between. The CDR3 spans 13 residues. Per the germline V gene, CDR1 is SNHLY and CDR2 is FYNNEI. CDR3 sequence: CASSADRKETQYF. CDR3 nucleotide sequence: TGTGCCAGCAGCGCGGACAGAAAAGAGACCCAGTACTTC.

The J gene is TRBJ2-2, the V gene TRBV27; unclear D gene. V lost 7 bases and J 7 bases, leaving 13 bases between the germline ends. Per germline, CDR1 MNHEY and CDR2 SMNVEV (reference sequence). The CDR3 covers 13 residues. In DNA form, the CDR3 reads TGTGCCAGCACCCTCCGAGCTGGCGGGGAGCTGTTTTTT. The encoded protein is CASTLRAGGELFF.

To note about this clone: The sample has other DNA sequences that encode this CDR3 too. This chain uses TRBV12-3 or TRBV12-4 with TRBJ2-7; tentatively, D is TRBD2 (6 bases). This CDR3 region has 13 residues. V was clipped by 3 bases and J by 1 base, with 7 bases between them. The CDR3 DNA is TGTGCCAGCAGTTTTGGAGGGTCCTACGAGCAGTACTTC. This sequence encodes CASSFGGSYEQYF.

This clone occurred many times. The chain employs TRBV5-1 and TRBJ1-1; no reliable D call. From germline, CDR1 is SGHRS and CDR2 YFSETQ. The ends were cut back, 4 bases at V and 1 base at J, with 14 bases in the middle. The CDR3 consists of 15 residues. CDR3 loop: CASSDLTASNTEAFF. In nucleotides, the CDR3 is TGCGCCAGCAGCGATCTGACTGCGTCGAACACTGAAGCTTTCTTT.